This T cell receptor (beta chain) was observed in a study of blood T cell repertoires in COVID-19. CDR1 and CDR2 from the germline V gene are LGHDT and YNNKEL (reference sequence). CDR3 length: 18 amino acids. V dropped 4 bases and J dropped 0 bases, with 19 bases sitting between them. Method: immunoSEQ multiplex PCR; TCRdb's copy keeps in-frame clones and lacks some. The sample consists of 45,000 to 65,000 clones, around 90% of them appearing once. The chain links TRBV3-1 (or the pseudogene TRBV3-2) to TRBJ2-4, with D maybe TRBD1 (8 bases). The TCR sequence derives from a human donor with acute or convalescent COVID-19. The donor label of this sample is uncertain. Sequences were obtained from peripheral blood. The CDR3, as DNA: TGTGCCAGCAGCCGCGGGGGACAGGCGGATGGAGCCAAAAACATTCAGTACTTC. Its translation: CASSRGGQADGAKNIQYF.